This is a list of T cell receptor beta chains from one sample in a study of cytomegalovirus exposure and HLA in healthy donors. Here immunoSEQ multiplex PCR was the method, and the copy in TCRdb shows in-frame clones only, minus some. The sample has 90,000 to 150,000 clones, over 60% seen once; the top ten hold 2% to 3%. The sample taken for sequencing was PBMCs. These receptor sequences come from a female donor in good health and CMV-seronegative. The CDR3 runs from the conserved cysteine through the conserved F or W. A D gene is named only where the DNA matches it firmly. Where a row states a size, it is once, few, many or the class of an expanded clone; other rows omit it.

clone size: .
V gene: TRBV7-9
J gene: TRBJ2-1
D gene: .
CDR3 protein: CASSLGEAEQFF
CDR3 DNA: TGTGCCAGCAGCTTAGGGGAGGCTGAGCAGTTCTTC

clone size: once
V gene: TRBV5-5
J gene: TRBJ2-5
D gene: TRBD1
CDR3 protein: CASSFGFPGTGETQYF
CDR3 DNA: TGTGCCAGCAGCTTTGGTTTTCCGGGGACAGGAGAGACCCAGTACTTC

clone size: .
V gene: TRBV18
J gene: TRBJ2-3
D gene: TRBD1
CDR3 protein: CASSPGQSTDTQYF
CDR3 DNA: TGTGCCAGCTCACCGGGACAGAGCACAGATACGCAGTATTTT

clone size: once
V gene: TRBV30
J gene: TRBJ2-7
D gene: .
CDR3 protein: CAWSGGRYEQYF
CDR3 DNA: TGTGCCTGGAGTGGGGGGCGCTACGAGCAGTACTTC

clone size: few
V gene: TRBV6-1
J gene: TRBJ2-1
D gene: .
CDR3 protein: CASPAPGFGYNEQFF
CDR3 DNA: TGTGCCAGCCCAGCCCCAGGGTTTGGTTACAATGAGCAGTTCTTC

clone size: .
V gene: TRBV19
J gene: TRBJ1-2
D gene: .
CDR3 protein: CASSITITESANYGYTF
CDR3 DNA: TGTGCCAGTAGTATTACCATCACGGAGTCTGCTAACTATGGCTACACCTTC

clone size: .
V gene: TRBV5-4
J gene: TRBJ2-1
D gene: TRBD2
CDR3 protein: CASSLDFGGAKEQFF
CDR3 DNA: TGTGCCAGCAGCTTGGATTTCGGGGGGGCAAAGGAGCAGTTCTTC

clone size: .
V gene: TRBV27
J gene: TRBJ2-1
D gene: TRBD2
CDR3 protein: CASFGVSGGSYNEQFF
CDR3 DNA: TGTGCCAGCTTCGGGGTTAGCGGGGGCTCCTACAATGAGCAGTTCTTC

clone size: few
V gene: TRBV2
J gene: TRBJ1-5
D gene: .
CDR3 protein: CASKGHQGRNQPQHF
CDR3 DNA: TGTGCCAGCAAGGGACACCAAGGTCGCAATCAGCCCCAGCATTTT

clone size: .
V gene: TRBV15
J gene: TRBJ1-2
D gene: .
CDR3 protein: CATSRKNGVRTF
CDR3 DNA: TGTGCCACCAGCAGAAAGAACGGGGTCAGGACCTTC

clone size: .
V gene: TRBV6-5
J gene: TRBJ2-1
D gene: .
CDR3 protein: CASSYSAENNEQFF
CDR3 DNA: TGTGCCAGCAGTTACTCTGCGGAAAACAATGAGCAGTTCTTC

clone size: .
V gene: TRBV30
J gene: TRBJ1-2
D gene: .
CDR3 protein: CASQQGVHGYTF
CDR3 DNA: TGTGCCAGCCAACAGGGCGTCCATGGCTACACCTTC

clone size: .
V gene: TRBV13
J gene: TRBJ2-3
D gene: .
CDR3 protein: CASSFPSDSDTQYF
CDR3 DNA: TGTGCCAGCAGCTTCCCTAGCGACTCAGATACGCAGTATTTT

clone size: once
V gene: TRBV27
J gene: TRBJ2-3
D gene: TRBD2
CDR3 protein: CASSPRGADTQYF
CDR3 DNA: TGTGCCAGCAGTCCACGGGGGGCAGATACGCAGTATTTT

clone size: .
V gene: TRBV5-1
J gene: TRBJ2-5
D gene: TRBD2
CDR3 protein: CASSGDRDYSETQYF
CDR3 DNA: TGCGCCAGCAGCGGAGACCGGGACTACTCAGAGACCCAGTACTTC

clone size: .
V gene: TRBV27
J gene: TRBJ2-7
D gene: .
CDR3 protein: CASSTGLVNEQYF
CDR3 DNA: TGTGCCAGCAGCACGGGACTCGTGAACGAGCAGTACTTC

clone size: .
V gene: TRBV7-9
J gene: TRBJ2-4
D gene: .
CDR3 protein: CASSLDRLAKNIQYF
CDR3 DNA: TGTGCCAGCAGCCTGGACAGACTAGCCAAAAACATTCAGTACTTC

clone size: .
V gene: TRBV5-1
J gene: TRBJ2-5
D gene: TRBD2
CDR3 protein: CASRLSASGGGETQYF
CDR3 DNA: TGCGCCAGCCGCCTAAGCGCTAGCGGGGGAGGGGAGACCCAGTACTTC

clone size: few
V gene: TRBV4-1
J gene: TRBJ1-5
D gene: .
CDR3 protein: CASSQALASNQPQHF
CDR3 DNA: TGCGCCAGCAGCCAAGCCTTGGCAAGCAATCAGCCCCAGCATTTT

clone size: few
V gene: TRBV15
J gene: TRBJ2-5
D gene: .
CDR3 protein: CATSRDVLLTETQYF
CDR3 DNA: TGTGCCACCAGCAGAGATGTACTCCTTACGGAGACCCAGTACTTC

clone size: .
V gene: TRBV7-2
J gene: TRBJ2-3
D gene: .
CDR3 protein: CASSLRLADTQYF
CDR3 DNA: TGTGCCAGCAGCTTAAGACTAGCAGATACGCAGTATTTT

clone size: .
V gene: TRBV29-1
J gene: TRBJ2-5
D gene: TRBD1
CDR3 protein: CSAPDRGGETQYF
CDR3 DNA: TGCAGCGCCCCGGACAGGGGCGGGGAGACCCAGTACTTC

clone size: .
V gene: TRBV5-4
J gene: TRBJ1-6
D gene: .
CDR3 protein: CASSLDILGSPLHF
CDR3 DNA: TGTGCCAGCAGCTTGGATATCCTCGGGTCACCCCTCCACTTT

clone size: .
V gene: TRBV15
J gene: TRBJ1-5
D gene: .
CDR3 protein: CATARSRGSNQPQHF
CDR3 DNA: TGTGCCACCGCTCGGAGTAGGGGTAGCAATCAGCCCCAGCATTTT

clone size: .
V gene: TRBV5-1
J gene: TRBJ2-5
D gene: TRBD1
CDR3 protein: CASSGGQPQETQYF
CDR3 DNA: TGCGCCAGCAGCGGGGGACAGCCTCAAGAGACCCAGTACTTC

clone size: once
V gene: TRBV30
J gene: TRBJ1-1
D gene: .
CDR3 protein: CAWTKGGYTEAFF
CDR3 DNA: TGTGCCTGGACGAAGGGAGGATACACTGAAGCTTTCTTT

clone size: .
V gene: TRBV5-6
J gene: TRBJ2-5
D gene: TRBD1
CDR3 protein: CASSSRQGWYETQYF
CDR3 DNA: TGTGCCAGCAGCTCCCGACAGGGTTGGTATGAGACCCAGTACTTC

clone size: .
V gene: TRBV7-6
J gene: TRBJ1-2
D gene: TRBD1
CDR3 protein: CASSPLQGDYGYTF
CDR3 DNA: TGTGCCAGCAGCCCGTTACAGGGGGACTATGGCTACACCTTC

clone size: once
V gene: TRBV6-4
J gene: TRBJ1-6
D gene: .
CDR3 protein: CASSESGENSPLHF
CDR3 DNA: TGTGCCAGCAGTGAATCCGGGGAAAATTCACCCCTCCACTTT

clone size: few
V gene: TRBV5-1
J gene: TRBJ2-7
D gene: TRBD2
CDR3 protein: CASSPVSGGRTYEQYF
CDR3 DNA: TGCGCCAGCAGCCCAGTGAGCGGGGGGCGAACCTACGAGCAGTACTTC

clone size: .
V gene: TRBV5-4
J gene: TRBJ2-3
D gene: TRBD2
CDR3 protein: CASHLAGGADTQYF
CDR3 DNA: TGTGCCAGCCATCTAGCGGGTGGTGCAGATACGCAGTATTTT

clone size: .
V gene: TRBV2
J gene: TRBJ1-6
D gene: TRBD1
CDR3 protein: CASSLLGGTGNSPLHF
CDR3 DNA: TGTGCCAGCAGCCTCTTAGGGGGCACTGGAAATTCACCCCTCCACTTT

clone size: .
V gene: TRBV5-4
J gene: TRBJ2-5
D gene: .
CDR3 protein: CASSQTGLSKETQYF
CDR3 DNA: TGTGCCAGCAGCCAAACAGGGTTGAGTAAGGAGACCCAGTACTTC

clone size: .
V gene: TRBV19
J gene: TRBJ2-5
D gene: .
CDR3 protein: CASTLASGAETQYF
CDR3 DNA: TGTGCCAGTACCCTGGCAAGTGGTGCAGAGACCCAGTACTTC

clone size: .
V gene: TRBV7-2
J gene: TRBJ2-5
D gene: .
CDR3 protein: CASSFAQATQYF
CDR3 DNA: TGTGCCAGCAGCTTTGCTCAAGCCACCCAGTACTTC

clone size: .
V gene: TRBV6-6
J gene: TRBJ1-1
D gene: .
CDR3 protein: CAAGDGAHLFTEAFF
CDR3 DNA: TGTGCCGCGGGGGATGGGGCACACCTTTTTACTGAAGCTTTCTTT

clone size: .
V gene: TRBV6-1
J gene: TRBJ1-2
D gene: .
CDR3 protein: CASSAGRGSGGYTF
CDR3 DNA: TGTGCCAGCAGTGCGGGGCGGGGATCCGGCGGCTACACCTTC